What follows are 31 T cell receptor beta chains derived from one specimen sequenced in a study of blood T cell repertoires in COVID-19. The data were produced by immunoSEQ multiplex PCR, yet TCRdb's version contains in-frame clones alone and is incomplete. The table records about 52,000 clones, roughly four fifths of them present only once. Sequenced sample: peripheral blood. Receptors originate from a woman of 80 years or more with COVID-19, enrolled during active disease.

This clone has just one count. This sequence joins TRBV13 and TRBJ2-1; D possibly corresponds to TRBD2 (6 bases). Germline V gene sequence: CDR1 PRHDT, CDR2 FYEKMQ (reference sequence). CDR3 length: 16 residues. V dropped 2 bases and J dropped 0 bases, with 11 bases sitting between them. In DNA, the CDR3 is TGTGCCAGCAGCTTAAAGGCGGGGAGCTCCTACAATGAGCAGTTCTTC. Amino acids: CASSLKAGSSYNEQFF.

The CDR3 nucleotides are TGTGCCAGCAGTCAGAATCTAGTTGGCGAGCAGTACTTC. Translating it yields CASSQNLVGEQYF. The chain joins TRBV6-2 or TRBV6-3 to TRBJ2-7; no clear D. V lost 5 bases to trimming and J lost 6 bases, with 14 bases between them. Germline CDR1 MNHEY, CDR2 SVGEGT. The CDR3 has 13 residues.

The genes are TRBV5-5 and TRBJ2-1, with TRBD1 matching 7 bases. V was pared by 0 bases and J by 8 bases, with 11 bases of the junction left unmatched. The CDR3 runs to 16 residues. Germline-derived CDR1 and CDR2 are SGHKS and YYEKEE (reference sequence). The CDR3: CASSLVGGQNLHEQFF. DNA for the CDR3: TGTGCCAGCAGCTTGGTTGGGGGACAGAACCTTCATGAGCAGTTCTTC.

V is TRBV19 and J is TRBJ2-3, with TRBD2 matching 8 bases. The CDR3 runs to 15 residues. Losses at the gene ends were 7 bases for V and 8 bases for J; bases not matched to a gene: 14. CDR1 is LNHDA and CDR2 is SQIVND in the germline V gene (reference sequence). DNA for the CDR3: TGTGCCAGTACCCCTCGGGAAGCGGGAGCGAGTACGCAGTATTTT. Its protein product is CASTPREAGASTQYF.

This clone ranks as medium-sized. The rearrangement links TRBV30 to TRBJ2-1, with TRBD2 matching over 12 bases. With 5 bases clipped from V and 4 bases from J, the junction kept 3 bases outside the gene matches. Germline loops: CDR1 GTSNPN, CDR2 SVGIG (reference sequence). This CDR3 is built from 14 residues. The CDR3 DNA sequence: TGTGCCTGGGATCTAGCGGGAGGGTACAATGAGCAGTTCTTC. Amino acids: CAWDLAGGYNEQFF.

The CDR3 DNA sequence: TGTGCCAGCAGGATACAGGGTAGTAACACTGAAGCTTTCTTT. Translating it yields CASRIQGSNTEAFF. V gene TRBV2 combines with J gene TRBJ1-1; D is possibly TRBD1 (6 bases). The CDR3 spans 14 residues. The V end was cut by 6 bases, the J end by 2 bases, with 13 bases between. Germline CDR1 is SNHLY and CDR2 is FYNNEI. Full variable domain (remainder filled in from reference TRBV2 and TRBJ1-1): EPEVTQTPSHQVTQMGQEVILRCVPISNHLYFYWYRQILGQKVEFLVSFYNNEISEKSEIFDDQFSVERPDGSNFTLKIRSTKLEDSAMYFCASRIQGSNTEAFFGQGTRLTVV.

The V and J genes are TRBV7-8 and TRBJ2-1; 7 nucleotides line up with TRBD2. CDR1 is SGHVS, CDR2 FQNEAQ, per germline. The CDR3 runs to 16 residues. Trimming removed 1 base from V and 0 bases from J; junction bases left unmatched: 3. CDR3 sequence: CASSLVGGSSYNEQFF. In DNA, the CDR3 is TGTGCCAGCAGCTTAGTTGGCGGGAGCTCCTACAATGAGCAGTTCTTC.

There are a few counts of this clone. The V gene is TRBV2, the J gene TRBJ2-7; 11 positions match TRBD1. Trimming removed 6 bases from V and 2 bases from J; junction bases left unmatched: 12. This CDR3 has 17 residues. Germline V lookup: CDR1 SNHLY, CDR2 FYNNEI. Here the CDR3 DNA reads TGTGCCAGCAGACGGACGACCCCGGGACAGGGGGCCTACGAGCAGTACTTC. It is translated as CASRRTTPGQGAYEQYF.

This clone showed up just a few times. In DNA form, the CDR3 reads TGTGCCACCAAACAGGGGGCTTCACCCCTCCACTTT. Amino acids: CATKQGASPLHF. The V gene is TRBV27, the J gene TRBJ1-6, with TRBD1 matching over 9 bases. Trimming cost V 10 bases and J 9 bases; bases outside gene matches: 4. The CDR3 is 12 amino acids. Per germline, CDR1 MNHEY and CDR2 SMNVEV (reference sequence).

V usage is TRBV7-9 and J usage is TRBJ2-7, with 11 nucleotides matching TRBD2. Germline CDR1 SEHNR, CDR2 FQNEAQ (reference sequence). The CDR3 has 17 residues. V lost 5 bases and J lost 3; bases outside the gene matches: 12. CDR3 sequence reads: CASSPSRTSGSFYEQYF. The CDR3 DNA reads TGTGCCAGCAGCCCCTCCCGGACTAGCGGGTCGTTCTACGAGCAGTACTTC. Drawing the rest from reference TRBV7-9 and TRBJ2-7, the complete variable domain is DTGVSQNPRHKITKRGQNVTFRCDPISEHNRLYWYRQTLGQGPEFLTYFQNEAQLEKSRLLSDRFSAERPKGSFSTLEIQRTEQGDSAMYLCASSPSRTSGSFYEQYFGPGTRLTVT.

For the CDR3, the DNA is TGTGCCAGCAGTCGACAGGGTTTCTATTACGAGCAGTACTTC. Protein sequence: CASSRQGFYYEQYF. The rearrangement links TRBV28 to TRBJ2-7; 7 nucleotides match TRBD1. V gave up 5 bases and J gave up 4 bases; unmatched junction bases: 8. This CDR3 region has 14 residues. Looked up from germline, CDR1 is MDHEN and CDR2 is SYDVKM.

This chain links TRBV3-1 (or the pseudogene TRBV3-2) with TRBJ1-3; 7 positions agree with TRBD1. Germline V gene data show CDR1 as LGHDT and CDR2 as YNNKEL (reference sequence). J gave up 3 bases and V 1 base, and 6 bases lay outside the gene matches. This CDR3 is 16 amino acids long. CDR3 DNA sequence: TGTGCCAGCAGCCAAGGACAGGGCGCGTATGGAAACACCATATATTTT. Encoded protein: CASSQGQGAYGNTIYF.

This clone is a singleton in its sample. V is TRBV12-3 or TRBV12-4 and J is TRBJ1-1; TRBD1 is a possible D gene (6 bases). The V gene lost 7 bases and the J gene lost 5 bases, with 14 bases spanning the gap. This CDR3 contains 13 residues. The DNA of the CDR3 is TGTGCCAGCACGAGGGTGGGGGCTACTGAAGCTTTCTTT. Amino acid sequence: CASTRVGATEAFF.

This sequence joins TRBV10-2 and TRBJ2-3; perhaps TRBD2 as D (6 bases). CDR3 length: 13 residues. Germline values: CDR1 WSHSY, CDR2 SAAADI. Trimming shortened V by 5 bases and J by 3 bases, and 9 bases separated the two germline ends. DNA of the CDR3: TGCGCCAGCAGTTTAGCGGAGACAGATACGCAGTATTTT. Translation: CASSLAETDTQYF.

The chain carries TRBV30 and TRBJ2-7; the match to TRBD1 covers 10 bases. The length of the CDR3 is 14 residues. Germline V gene data show CDR1 as GTSNPN and CDR2 as SVGIG (reference sequence). V shed 6 bases, J shed 4 bases, and the junction held 9 bases outside the gene matches. CDR3 loop: CACQGQGLAYEQYF. CDR3 nucleotide sequence: TGTGCCTGTCAGGGACAGGGGTTGGCGTACGAGCAGTACTTC.

This chain uses TRBV24-1 with TRBJ2-3, with 9 bases aligning to TRBD1. The CDR3 is made up of 16 amino acids. V lost 4 bases and J lost 2; bases outside the gene matches: 6. Germline values: CDR1 KGHDR, CDR2 SFDVKD. CDR3 sequence reads: CATSETGTGFTDTQYF. The CDR3 DNA sequence: TGTGCCACCAGTGAGACCGGGACAGGGTTCACAGATACGCAGTATTTT.

J is TRBJ1-2 and V is TRBV19; 7 bases match TRBD1. The CDR3 loop spans 16 amino acids. Germline loops: CDR1 LNHDA, CDR2 SQIVND (reference sequence). The V and J ends lost 5 bases and 2 bases, in that order; junction bases with no gene match: 11. CDR3: CASSPKGQLGNYGYTF. CDR3 sequence (DNA): TGTGCCAGTAGTCCTAAGGGACAGCTCGGGAACTATGGCTACACCTTC.

The rearrangement uses TRBV4-1 and TRBJ1-6; TRBD1 aligns across 9 bases. J was trimmed by 7 bases and V by 3 bases; bases with no gene match: 4. Germline V CDR1 and CDR2: MGHRA, YSYEKL. This CDR3 region has 15 residues. For the CDR3, the DNA is TGCGCCAGCAGCCAGGGGACAGGGATCAATTCACCCCTCCACTTT. It encodes CASSQGTGINSPLHF.

There are a few counts of this clone. This chain uses TRBV5-4 with TRBJ1-5; no definite D call. CDR3 length: 14 residues. Germline-derived CDR1 and CDR2 are SGHNT and YYREEE (reference sequence). Trimming took 3 bases from V and 2 from J, leaving 9 bases between them. DNA for the CDR3: TGTGCCAGCAGCTCCGGAGGCGGCAATCAGCCCCAGCATTTT. Amino acids: CASSSGGGNQPQHF. Looking up the rest from reference TRBV5-4 and TRBJ1-5 gives the full variable domain: ETGVTQSPTHLIKTRGQQVTLRCSSQSGHNTVSWYQQALGQGPQFIFQYYREEENGRGNFPPRFSGLQFPNYSSELNVNALELDDSALYLCASSSGGGNQPQHFGDGTRLSIL.

The chain employs TRBV6-5 and TRBJ2-1, with 11 bases fitting TRBD2. The CDR3 is 15 amino acids. Germline V lookup: CDR1 MNHEY, CDR2 SVGAGI. The ends lost 5 bases at V and 7 bases at J; junction bases unmatched: 7. Here the CDR3 DNA reads TGTGCCAGCAGTCTTAGCGGGGGGGCGGAGAATGAGCAGTTCTTC. Encoded protein: CASSLSGGAENEQFF.

This chain joins TRBV7-9 and TRBJ1-6; TRBD1 matches at 10 bases. CDR1 is SEHNR, CDR2 FQNEAQ, per germline (reference sequence). The V gene end was trimmed by 4 bases and the J gene end by 5 bases; junction bases not matched to a gene: 5. This CDR3 has 16 amino acids. The DNA for the CDR3 is TGTGCCAGCAGCTCGGGACAGGGGAGCAATAATTCACCCCTCCACTTT. Amino acids: CASSSGQGSNNSPLHF.

This sequence joins TRBV30 and TRBJ2-1; D is possibly TRBD2 (7 bases). The CDR3 consists of 15 residues. CDR1 is GTSNPN, CDR2 SVGIG, per germline (reference sequence). Trimming stripped 0 bases from V and 8 bases from J, with 17 bases between. The CDR3 region has the DNA TGTGCCTGGAGTGTAAGGGGGAGAGGGAGGGATGAGCAGTTCTTC. This codes for CAWSVRGRGRDEQFF.

The chain carries TRBV5-6 and TRBJ2-5; D perhaps matches TRBD1 (6 bases). This CDR3 comprises 13 residues. V lost 5 bases, J lost 3 bases, and 11 bases lay in between. Germline CDR1 is SGHDT and CDR2 is YYEEEE. CDR3 nucleotides: TGTGCCAGCAGTTGGGGGCCCGAAGAGACCCAGTACTTC. Amino acid sequence: CASSWGPEETQYF.

This clone was observed a handful of times. The rearrangement uses TRBV10-1 and TRBJ2-1; weak D call: TRBD1 (5 bases). Germline CDR1 WNHNN, CDR2 SYGVQD (reference sequence). V was trimmed by 2 bases and J by 8 bases, leaving 7 bases between them. The CDR3 is 12 residues long. The CDR3 DNA sequence: TGCGCCAGCAGTGAGGGGGCCCATGAGCAGTTCTTC. It yields the protein CASSEGAHEQFF.

The V call is TRBV7-3, the J call TRBJ2-1; 11 nucleotides match TRBD2. V gave up 4 bases and J gave up 7 bases; unmatched junction bases: 9. CDR3 length equals 16 residues. Germline-derived CDR1 and CDR2 are SGHTA and FQGTGA. CDR3 bases: TGTGCCAGCAGCTCGGGACTAGCGGACCCTACAAATGAGCAGTTCTTC. It specifies CASSSGLADPTNEQFF. Using reference TRBV7-3 and TRBJ2-1 for the parts outside the CDR3, the full variable domain is GAGVSQTPSNKVTEKGKYVELRCDPISGHTALYWYRQSLGQGPEFLIYFQGTGAADDSGLPNDRFFAVRPEGSVSTLKIQRTERGDSAVYLCASSSGLADPTNEQFFGPGTRLTVL.

The chain has TRBV2 and TRBJ2-1; 8 bases agree with TRBD2. From germline, CDR1 is SNHLY and CDR2 FYNNEI. The CDR3 is 15 amino acids. V lost 10 bases and J lost 0; bases outside the gene matches: 8. The CDR3 DNA sequence: TGTGCCACCCCTCGGGAGGGGAACTCCTACAATGAGCAGTTCTTC. This translates into CATPREGNSYNEQFF.

This clone was recorded a few times. The junction and the germline gene differ at one end; a read error may be behind it. The rearrangement joins TRBV7-7 to TRBJ2-2, with 14 bases fitting TRBD2. Germline V CDR1 and CDR2: SSHAT, FNYEAQ (reference sequence). CDR3 size: 17 residues. CDR3 coding DNA: TGTGCTAGCAGAGATACGGGACTAGCGGGAGTTACCGGGGAGCTGTTTTTT. Protein product: CASRDTGLAGVTGELFF.

This clone was seen once. V usage is TRBV29-1 and J usage is TRBJ1-4, with 9 nucleotides matching TRBD1. The trim removed 4 bases at V and 7 bases at J, leaving 10 bases unmatched. The CDR3 runs 15 residues. CDR1 is SQVTM and CDR2 is ANQGSEA in the germline V gene. CDR3 coding DNA: TGCAGCGTTGCCGGCCAGACAGGGGGTGGTGAAAAACTGTTTTTT. It specifies CSVAGQTGGGEKLFF.

J is TRBJ1-3 and V is TRBV28; weak D call: TRBD1 (5 bases). CDR1 MDHEN and CDR2 SYDVKM come from the germline V gene. The CDR3 totals 14 residues. V was trimmed by 6 bases and J by 0 bases, leaving 9 bases between them. The CDR3 loop reads CASSRQHSGNTIYF. Written as DNA, the CDR3 is TGTGCCAGCAGCAGACAGCACTCTGGAAACACCATATATTTT.

V and J are TRBV19 and TRBJ2-5; 11 nucleotides align to TRBD2. The trim removed 4 bases at V and 2 bases at J, leaving 6 bases unmatched. Looked up from germline, CDR1 is LNHDA and CDR2 is SQIVND (reference sequence). The CDR3 has 16 residues. Here the CDR3 reads CASSTRGTSGQETQYF. CDR3 sequence (DNA): TGTGCCAGTAGTACGAGGGGGACTAGCGGACAAGAGACCCAGTACTTC.

The chain couples TRBV27 to TRBJ1-2, with TRBD1 matching over 8 bases. The germline V gene encodes CDR1 MNHEY and CDR2 SMNVEV (reference sequence). The CDR3 is made up of 15 amino acids. J was trimmed by 2 bases and V by 5 bases; bases with no gene match: 7. CDR3 in DNA: TGTGCCAGCAGTGCCGGGACAGGTGCCAACTATGGCTACACCTTC. This encodes CASSAGTGANYGYTF.